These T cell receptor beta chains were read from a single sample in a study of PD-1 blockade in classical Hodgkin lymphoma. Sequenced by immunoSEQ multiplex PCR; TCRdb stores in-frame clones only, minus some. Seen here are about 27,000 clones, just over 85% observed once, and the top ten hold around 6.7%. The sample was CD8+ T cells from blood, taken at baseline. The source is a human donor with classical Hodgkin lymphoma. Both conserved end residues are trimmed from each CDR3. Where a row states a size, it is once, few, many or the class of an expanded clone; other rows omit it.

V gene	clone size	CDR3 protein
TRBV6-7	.	ASLPGRFRNTEAF
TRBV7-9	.	ASSLLEPGRDTQY
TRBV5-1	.	ASSAYGISSYNEQF
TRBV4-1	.	ASSQDPGSPFYGYT
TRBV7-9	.	ASSPIGSYEQY
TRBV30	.	AGKGPGQDRGEQY
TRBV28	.	ASSRTRNTEAF
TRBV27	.	ASRIAGALSYEQY
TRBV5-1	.	ASSFGGASEAF
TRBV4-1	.	ASSQDKGQGLNYGYT
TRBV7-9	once	ASRPRDRALSYT
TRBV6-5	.	ASSWGPREDYEQY
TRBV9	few	ASSPRPSL
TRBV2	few	ASSLLLAEGYNEQF
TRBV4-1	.	ASSQERGRAHNEQF
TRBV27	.	ASSLGLGRENEKLF
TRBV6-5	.	ASSYSGQNGYT
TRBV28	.	ASSFAPGQVNEKLF
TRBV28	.	ASSLLNADLAQPQH
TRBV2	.	ASSAGWRANSYEQY
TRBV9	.	ASSVGGAGGYT
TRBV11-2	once	ASSLPFRGHEQY
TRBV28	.	ASRSPIGQGREKLF
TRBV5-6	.	ASSLEGVAGPIGQY
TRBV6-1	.	TLRDANTGELF
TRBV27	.	ASSFYFGSAGEKLF
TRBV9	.	ASSAVDNHEQY
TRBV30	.	AWSGGHGYT
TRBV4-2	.	ASSQETANTEAF
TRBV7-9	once	ASSLGSGGYT
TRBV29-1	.	SVVPTGTGNEQF
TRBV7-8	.	ASSLLIPRDIQY
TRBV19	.	ASRSTPGHTEAF
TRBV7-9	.	ASSPREGAPYEQY
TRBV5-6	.	ASSQRDKIDTQY
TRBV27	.	ASSFTRATNEKLF
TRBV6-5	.	ASSPTPRGADTQY
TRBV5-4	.	ASSLGTGVRSYEQY
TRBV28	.	ASSPRTGLNEKLF
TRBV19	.	ASSRSNYQPQH